Each of the 23 T cell receptor beta chains below was sequenced from the same sample in a study of blood T cell repertoires in COVID-19. The table came from immunoSEQ multiplex PCR; TCRdb's copy has only in-frame clones and leaves some out. The sample includes about 180,000 clones, 75% to 90% of them seen just once. Input material: peripheral blood. The receptors shown here come from a man aged 55-75 years with acute or convalescent COVID-19.

This clone was observed a single time. The chain is built from TRBV5-4 and TRBJ1-1; 7 bases agree with TRBD1. CDR3 size: 12 residues. CDR1 and CDR2 (germline): SGHNT, YYREEE (reference sequence). The trim removed 4 bases at V and 6 bases at J, leaving 3 bases unmatched. CDR3 amino acids: CASSVDRAEAFF. The DNA of the CDR3 is TGTGCCAGCAGCGTTGACAGGGCTGAAGCTTTCTTT.

As regards this clone: The same CDR3 arises from other DNA sequences in this sample as well. This chain links TRBV18 with TRBJ1-1, with D tentatively TRBD1 (6 bases). CDR1 is KGHSH, CDR2 LQKENI, per germline. This CDR3 contains 13 residues. Trimming cost V 1 base and J 4 bases, with 7 bases left between them. The CDR3 DNA reads as TGTGCCAGCTCACCACAAGGGGGCACTGAAGCTTTCTTT. Residues: CASSPQGGTEAFF.

This chain connects TRBV5-5 to TRBJ2-7; D is perhaps TRBD1 (6 bases). CDR3 length: 15 amino acids. Germline lookup yields CDR1 SGHKS and CDR2 YYEKEE (reference sequence). V lost 3 bases, J lost 2 bases, and 15 bases lay in between. CDR3 residues: CASSWHGTPPYEQYF. DNA of the CDR3: TGTGCCAGCAGCTGGCATGGGACACCCCCCTACGAGCAGTACTTC.

The chain links TRBV5-1 to TRBJ1-6, with TRBD1 matching 7 bases. The CDR3 contains 18 residues. The V gene's germline CDR1 is SGHRS and CDR2 YFSETQ. V trimming: 2 bases; J trimming: 0 bases; junction bases outside the gene matches: 8. CDR3 coding DNA: TGCGCCAGCAGCTTTTACGCGACAGGGAGCTCCTATAATTCACCCCTCCACTTT. Its protein is CASSFYATGSSYNSPLHF.

The chain employs TRBV14 and TRBJ1-2; D uncertain. Per germline, CDR1 SGHDN and CDR2 FVKESK. V was cut by 4 bases and J by 8 bases, with 8 bases left in between. The CDR3 loop spans 11 amino acids. The CDR3 loop reads CASSRRSGYTF. The CDR3 DNA sequence: TGTGCCAGCAGCCGCCGTAGCGGCTACACCTTC.

This chain joins TRBV29-1 and TRBJ1-2; the D is unclear. This CDR3 spans 11 amino acids. V lost 7 bases and J lost 5, with 11 bases in between. Germline-derived CDR1 and CDR2 are SQVTM and ANQGSEA. This chain's CDR3 is CSAFGGYGYTF. The CDR3 nucleotides read TGCAGCGCCTTCGGAGGTTATGGCTACACCTTC.

The chain employs TRBV12-3 or TRBV12-4 and TRBJ2-3; D unresolved. The CDR3 is 13 residues long. Trimming took off 3 bases at V and 5 bases at J, with 9 bases between the two ends. The CDR3 spells CASSFTDGDTQYF. The DNA for the CDR3 is TGTGCCAGCAGTTTTACTGATGGAGATACGCAGTATTTT.

The chain is built from TRBV5-6 and TRBJ2-3; 8 bases map to TRBD2. The CDR3 is made up of 16 amino acids. J was trimmed by 3 bases and V by 3 bases; bases with no gene match: 9. In germline, CDR1 is SGHDT, CDR2 YYEEEE. The DNA for the CDR3 is TGTGCCAGCAGCTCCAGGACTAGCAGGGAGACAGATACGCAGTATTTT. This gives the protein CASSSRTSRETDTQYF.

V usage is TRBV28 and J usage is TRBJ2-5, with 9 bases lining up with TRBD2. CDR1 is MDHEN, CDR2 SYDVKM, per germline. The V segment lost 4 bases and the J segment 1 base; nucleotides outside the gene matches: 16. The CDR3 runs 19 residues. The CDR3 nucleotides are TGTGCCAGCAGTTCAGACCTAAGGAAAATAGCGGGAGCCCAAGAGACCCAGTACTTC. It is translated as CASSSDLRKIAGAQETQYF.

J is TRBJ1-4 and V is TRBV7-9, with 9 bases that match TRBD1. V lost 5 bases to trimming and J lost 8 bases; unmatched junction nucleotides: 9. Germline CDR1 reads SEHNR; CDR2 reads FQNEAQ (reference sequence). The CDR3 spans 15 residues. CDR3 in DNA: TGTGCCAGCAGCCCGGGGGACAGGGTACAGGAAAAACTGTTTTTT. Translating gives CASSPGDRVQEKLFF. Based on the CDR3 plus reference TRBV7-9 and TRBJ1-4, the full variable domain is DTGVSQNPRHKITKRGQNVTFRCDPISEHNRLYWYRQTLGQGPEFLTYFQNEAQLEKSRLLSDRFSAERPKGSFSTLEIQRTEQGDSAMYLCASSPGDRVQEKLFFGSGTQLSVL.

The chain carries TRBV30 and TRBJ1-2; maybe TRBD1 (5 bases). Per germline, CDR1 GTSNPN and CDR2 SVGIG (reference sequence). The CDR3 length is 15 residues. V was pared by 0 bases and J by 7 bases, with 18 bases between. The CDR3 region is CAWSVLLGGGGGYTF. The CDR3 DNA reads TGTGCCTGGAGTGTACTTCTTGGGGGGGGAGGTGGCTACACCTTC.

Worth noting for this clone: The same CDR3 also results from other DNA sequences found in this sample. V gene TRBV7-9 combines with J gene TRBJ2-2, with a weak D call TRBD2 (5 bases). Trimming shortened V by 0 bases and J by 3 bases, and 5 bases separated the two germline ends. The germline V gene has CDR1 SEHNR and CDR2 FQNEAQ (reference sequence). The CDR3 contains 14 residues. The CDR3 region is CASSLAGDTGELFF. As DNA, the CDR3 is TGTGCCAGCAGCTTAGCCGGGGACACCGGGGAGCTGTTTTTT.

CDR3 in amino acids: CASSQQNPGEETQYF. The DNA for the CDR3 is TGTGCCAGCAGCCAACAGAACCCAGGGGAAGAGACCCAGTACTTC. The chain recombines TRBV2 with TRBJ2-5; a weak D match, TRBD1 (6 bases). The CDR3 totals 15 residues. Germline V gene sequence: CDR1 SNHLY, CDR2 FYNNEI. Trimming stripped 6 bases from V and 3 bases from J, with 17 bases between.

The CDR3 DNA reads as TGTGCCAGCAGCTTAGGATCAGGGAAGTCACCCCTCCACTTT. Its translation is CASSLGSGKSPLHF. The chain joins TRBV7-9 to TRBJ1-6; weak D call: TRBD1 (5 bases). This CDR3 contains 14 residues. V was trimmed by 1 base and J by 10 bases, leaving 11 bases between them. CDR1 is SEHNR, CDR2 FQNEAQ, per germline (reference sequence).

The V call is TRBV7-9, the J call TRBJ2-5, with TRBD1 identical over 11 bases. Germline V lookup: CDR1 SEHNR, CDR2 FQNEAQ (reference sequence). V was pared by 6 bases and J by 1 base, with 10 bases of the junction left unmatched. The length of the CDR3 is 17 residues. The CDR3 coding sequence is TGTGCCAGCAGTACATCCGGGACAGGGGGAACCCAAGAGACCCAGTACTTC. It translates to CASSTSGTGGTQETQYF.

The V gene is TRBV14, the J gene TRBJ2-1; D is uncertain. V was clipped by 1 base and J by 6 bases, with 19 bases between them. The CDR3 is made up of 17 amino acids. The germline CDR1 and CDR2 sequences are SGHDN and FVKESK. CDR3: CASSQAAITPGSNEQFF. The CDR3 region has the DNA TGTGCCAGCAGCCAAGCAGCGATAACCCCTGGATCCAATGAGCAGTTCTTC.

This chain links TRBV19 with TRBJ1-4, with D hard to call. Germline V lookup: CDR1 LNHDA, CDR2 SQIVND (reference sequence). The V and J ends lost 2 bases and 1 base respectively, with 5 bases between them. The CDR3 contains 14 residues. CDR3 residues: CASSIRGTNEKLFF. CDR3 nucleotide sequence: TGTGCCAGTAGTATACGAGGAACTAATGAAAAACTGTTTTTT.

The chain uses TRBV12-3 or TRBV12-4 and TRBJ2-2, with D tentatively TRBD1 (5 bases). The V end was cut by 6 bases, the J end by 3 bases, with 8 bases between. This CDR3 spans 13 amino acids. CDR3 loop: CASREGDTGELFF. The CDR3 DNA follows: TGTGCCAGCAGAGAAGGGGACACCGGGGAGCTGTTTTTT.

This chain links TRBV13 with TRBJ2-1, with 7 bases fitting TRBD2. CDR1 and CDR2 (germline): PRHDT, FYEKMQ (reference sequence). With V trimmed by 2 bases and J by 5 bases, 6 bases remained unmatched. This CDR3 has 15 amino acids. CDR3 nucleotide sequence: TGTGCCAGCAGCTTATGGCAGCGGGATCACAATGAGCAGTTCTTC. This sequence encodes CASSLWQRDHNEQFF.

The chain employs TRBV6-1 and TRBJ1-3, with D hard to call. CDR3 length equals 14 residues. CDR1 is MNHNS and CDR2 is SASEGT in the germline V gene. Trimming left V 3 bases short and J 2 bases short, with 8 bases between. The CDR3 DNA reads as TGTGCCAGCAGTGATAAGGCGGCTGGAAACACCATATATTTT. It encodes CASSDKAAGNTIYF.

The chain links TRBV3-1 (or the pseudogene TRBV3-2) to TRBJ2-2; D not certain. Germline lookup yields CDR1 LGHDT and CDR2 YNNKEL (reference sequence). V lost 1 base and J lost 2, with 8 bases in between. The CDR3 runs to 15 residues. CDR3 in amino acids: CASSQGSVNTGELFF. As DNA, the CDR3 is TGTGCCAGCAGCCAAGGATCGGTAAACACCGGGGAGCTGTTTTTT.

The J gene is TRBJ1-1, the V gene TRBV5-8, with D possibly matching TRBD1 (5 bases). Trimming stripped 4 bases from V and 6 bases from J, with 19 bases between. From germline, CDR1 is SGHTS and CDR2 YDEGEE. This CDR3 comprises 15 residues. The DNA of the CDR3 is TGTGCCAGCAGCGGCGTGGGGGGAGGGGCAGCTGAAGCTTTCTTT. Translation: CASSGVGGGAAEAFF.

CDR3 amino acids: CASSDRDRGYGYTF. In DNA, the CDR3 is TGTGCCAGCAGTGACCGGGACAGGGGTTATGGCTACACCTTC. The gene calls are TRBV2 and TRBJ1-2; 10 nucleotides match TRBD1. In germline, CDR1 is SNHLY, CDR2 FYNNEI. V was clipped by 3 bases and J by 5 bases; unmatched bases: 3. This CDR3 has 14 residues.